One sample yielded the 11 T cell receptor beta chains listed below, sequenced in a study of graft-versus-host responses after intestinal transplantation. Their recognized antigens are unknown. Measured with immunoSEQ multiplex PCR; TCRdb has only the in-frame clones, and not every one. Here the sample spans 110,000 to 150,000 clones, 80% to 95% being singletons. Sequenced material: unstimulated CD4+ T cells sorted from spleen or lymph node cells, taken before intestinal transplant. These receptors all come from a human donor who received an intestinal transplant.

In its sample, this clone was seen once. The chain is built from TRBV5-6 and TRBJ2-7; TRBD2 might be the D (5 bases). The CDR3 has 16 amino acids. Trimming left V 1 base short and J 5 bases short, with 19 bases between. Germline V gene lookup returns CDR1 SGHDT and CDR2 YYEEEE. This CDR3 reads CASSLRLGLAVHEQYF. CDR3 nucleotide sequence: TGTGCCAGCAGCTTGAGGTTGGGTCTAGCTGTGCACGAGCAGTACTTC.

In this sample, this clone turned up a few times. This sequence joins TRBV10-3 and TRBJ1-3; 11 bases are a match to TRBD1. The CDR3 spans 17 residues. V was clipped by 10 bases and J by 0 bases; unmatched bases: 11. The germline V gene encodes CDR1 ENHRY and CDR2 SYGVKD. This CDR3 is CATQGQGATFSGNTIYF. CDR3 DNA sequence: TGTGCCACCCAAGGACAGGGGGCCACCTTCTCTGGAAACACCATATATTTT.

The chain recombines TRBV19 with TRBJ2-7; perhaps TRBD1 as D (6 bases). The germline V and J ends were trimmed by 8 bases and 2 bases, with 19 bases remaining between them. The CDR3 is 15 residues long. Germline loops: CDR1 LNHDA, CDR2 SQIVND (reference sequence). CDR3 region: CASGGLGAYPYEQYF. The CDR3, as DNA: TGTGCCAGTGGGGGCCTTGGGGCCTACCCCTACGAGCAGTACTTC.

The chain carries TRBV7-6 and TRBJ2-3; a weak D match, TRBD1 (6 bases). Germline values: CDR1 SGHVS, CDR2 FNYEAQ. The CDR3 extends over 15 amino acids. Trimming left V 2 bases short and J 3 bases short, with 12 bases between. The CDR3 here is CASSLRSTGTDTQYF. The CDR3 DNA follows: TGTGCCAGCAGCTTACGGTCTACAGGGACAGATACGCAGTATTTT.

The chain couples TRBV10-1 to TRBJ2-3; 12 nucleotides match TRBD2. The trim removed 4 bases at V and 4 bases at J, leaving 3 bases unmatched. This CDR3 has 15 amino acids. Germline loops: CDR1 WNHNN, CDR2 SYGVQD (reference sequence). In DNA form, the CDR3 reads TGCGCCAGCAGTGCACTAGCGGGAGGACCAGATACGCAGTATTTT. Protein: CASSALAGGPDTQYF.

This chain uses TRBV10-1 with TRBJ1-1; maybe TRBD1 (5 bases). This CDR3 is built from 14 residues. The germline CDR1 and CDR2 sequences are WNHNN and SYGVQD (reference sequence). Between the trimmed V and J ends, which lost 0 bases and 2 bases, there was a span of 7 bases. This CDR3 is CASSESRGNTEAFF. As DNA, the CDR3 is TGCGCCAGCAGTGAGTCGAGGGGTAACACTGAAGCTTTCTTT.

This clone appeared a single time. The rearrangement joins TRBV9 to TRBJ2-2; TRBD2 agrees at 8 bases. CDR3 size: 13 residues. The junction had 3 bases not matched to a gene; V was cut back by 3 bases and J by 8 bases. Germline V CDR1 and CDR2: SGDLS, YYNGEE. This CDR3 reads CASSASGRGELFF. CDR3 DNA: TGTGCCAGCAGCGCCAGCGGGAGAGGGGAGCTGTTTTTT.

The chain joins TRBV4-1 to TRBJ1-1; D unclear. Per the germline V gene, CDR1 is MGHRA and CDR2 is YSYEKL. Trimming shortened V by 4 bases and J by 4 bases, and 16 bases separated the two germline ends. CDR3 size: 15 residues. Here the CDR3 DNA reads TGCGCCAGCAGCCCCCCGCTGAGGACCACCACTGAAGCTTTCTTT. Its protein product is CASSPPLRTTTEAFF.

This clone was seen only once. The V call is TRBV9, the J call TRBJ2-5; TRBD2 agrees at 9 bases. The CDR3 consists of 17 residues. Losses at the gene ends were 0 bases for V and 4 bases for J; bases not matched to a gene: 10. In germline, CDR1 is SGDLS, CDR2 YYNGEE. This CDR3 reads CASSVGLAGEGGETQYF. DNA for the CDR3: TGTGCCAGCAGCGTAGGGTTAGCGGGAGAGGGAGGAGAGACCCAGTACTTC.

The chain uses TRBV5-1 and TRBJ2-7; 7 nucleotides line up with TRBD1. Per the germline V gene, CDR1 is SGHRS and CDR2 is YFSETQ. The V and J ends lost 0 bases and 6 bases, in that order; junction bases with no gene match: 6. There are 14 residues in the CDR3. Here the CDR3 reads CASSLGGQEFEQYF. CDR3 coding DNA: TGCGCCAGCAGCTTGGGTGGACAGGAGTTCGAGCAGTACTTC.

This chain uses TRBV11-2 with TRBJ2-7; 7 bases match TRBD2. V lost 3 bases to trimming and J lost 2 bases; unmatched junction nucleotides: 4. The CDR3 length is 14 residues. Per germline, CDR1 SGHAT and CDR2 FQNNGV. The CDR3 here is CASSFLAETYEQYF. DNA of the CDR3: TGTGCCAGCAGCTTTCTAGCGGAAACCTACGAGCAGTACTTC.